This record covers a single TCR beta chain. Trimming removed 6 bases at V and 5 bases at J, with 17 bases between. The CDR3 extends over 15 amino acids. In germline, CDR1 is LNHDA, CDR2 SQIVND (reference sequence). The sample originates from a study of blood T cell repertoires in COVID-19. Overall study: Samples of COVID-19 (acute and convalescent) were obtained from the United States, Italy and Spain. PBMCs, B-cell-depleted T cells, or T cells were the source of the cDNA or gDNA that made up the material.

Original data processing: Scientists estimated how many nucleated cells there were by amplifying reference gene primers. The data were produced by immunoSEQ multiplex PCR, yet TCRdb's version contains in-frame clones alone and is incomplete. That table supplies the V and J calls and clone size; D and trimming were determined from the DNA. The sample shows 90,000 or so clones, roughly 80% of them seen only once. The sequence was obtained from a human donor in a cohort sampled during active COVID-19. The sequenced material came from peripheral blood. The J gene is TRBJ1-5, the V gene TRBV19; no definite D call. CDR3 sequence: CASRKLGFQDQPQHF. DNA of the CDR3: TGTGCCAGTAGAAAACTAGGATTCCAAGATCAGCCCCAGCATTTT.